The clone carrying this T cell receptor (beta chain) showed up just a few times. This record comes from a study of blood T cell repertoires in COVID-19. Study-wide background: Sites in the United States, Italy and Spain provided acute and convalescent COVID-19 samples. T cells, B-cell-depleted T cells, or PBMCs supplied cDNA or gDNA.

Under the authors' procedure: Estimates of nucleated cell counts were drawn from the amplification of reference gene primers. Profiling relied on immunoSEQ multiplex PCR, and the TCRdb table lists in-frame clones only, not all of them. V and J calls and clone size come straight from that table; D and trimming were deduced from the DNA. The sample comprises about 63,000 clones, just over 85% of which are singletons, and approximately 4.7% rests with the top ten. Germline lookup yields CDR1 MNHNS and CDR2 SASEGT. The V and J ends lost 2 bases and 2 bases respectively, with 18 bases between them. CDR3 length equals 17 residues.

The sequence came from a human donor in a cohort sampled during active COVID-19. The chain carries TRBV6-1 and TRBJ1-2; D gene ambiguous. Sequenced: peripheral blood. The CDR3 DNA reads TGTGCCAGCAGTGAACCGTTCCCCAGTTCCCCCAACTATGGCTACACCTTC. Residues: CASSEPFPSSPNYGYTF.